Listed here are 3 T cell receptor beta chains from one sample, sequenced in a study of blood T cell repertoires in COVID-19. The table came from immunoSEQ multiplex PCR; TCRdb's copy has only in-frame clones and leaves some out. The sample includes hundreds of thousands of clones, roughly 79% of them seen just once. Sequencing used peripheral blood. These receptor sequences come from an elderly woman with COVID-19, enrolled during active disease.

The chain recombines TRBV5-5 with TRBJ1-5; D is undetermined. The CDR3 is 14 residues long. The V gene lost 0 bases and the J gene lost 10 bases, with 14 bases spanning the gap. The V gene's germline CDR1 is SGHKS and CDR2 YYEKEE (reference sequence). DNA for the CDR3: TGTGCCAGCAGCTTGGGTACGGCCGGGAAACCCCAGCATTTT. Its protein product is CASSLGTAGKPQHF. Full variable domain (rest looked up from reference TRBV5-5 and TRBJ1-5): DAGVTQSPTHLIKTRGQQVTLRCSPISGHKSVSWYQQVLGQGPQFIFQYYEKEERGRGNFPDRFSARQFPNYSSELNVNALLLGDSALYLCASSLGTAGKPQHFGDGTRLSIL.

The chain combines TRBV7-9 with TRBJ2-4, with 9 bases lining up with TRBD2. Trimming removed 0 bases from V and 4 bases from J; junction bases left unmatched: 13. The CDR3 is made up of 19 amino acids. CDR1 is SEHNR and CDR2 is FQNEAQ in the germline V gene (reference sequence). Written as DNA, the CDR3 is TGTGCCAGCAGCTTAGCGGTGGCGGGAGGGCCCTCAGAGAAAAACATTCAGTACTTC. Its translation: CASSLAVAGGPSEKNIQYF.

This clone appeared a few times. The CDR3 sequence: CASSSHPGQGNEQFF. CDR3 DNA sequence: TGCGCCAGCAGCTCGCATCCGGGACAGGGTAATGAGCAGTTCTTC. J is TRBJ2-1 and V is TRBV5-1; 9 bases are a match to TRBD1. The CDR3 runs to 15 residues. Germline CDR1 SGHRS, CDR2 YFSETQ. Trimming at V came to 3 bases and at J to 7 bases, leaving 8 bases not matched to a gene.